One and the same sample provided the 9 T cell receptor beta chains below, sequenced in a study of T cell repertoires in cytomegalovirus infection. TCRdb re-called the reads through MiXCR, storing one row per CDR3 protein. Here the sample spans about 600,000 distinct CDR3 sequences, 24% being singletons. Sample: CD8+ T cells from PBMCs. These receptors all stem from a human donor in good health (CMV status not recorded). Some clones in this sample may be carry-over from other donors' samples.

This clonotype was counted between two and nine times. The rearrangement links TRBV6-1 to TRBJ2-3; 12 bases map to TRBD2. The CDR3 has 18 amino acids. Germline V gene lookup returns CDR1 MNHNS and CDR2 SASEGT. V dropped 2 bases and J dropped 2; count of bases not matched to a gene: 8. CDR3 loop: CASSEFGLAGHTTDTQYF. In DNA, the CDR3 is TGTGCCAGCAGTGAATTCGGACTAGCGGGACATACCACAGATACGCAGTATTTT.

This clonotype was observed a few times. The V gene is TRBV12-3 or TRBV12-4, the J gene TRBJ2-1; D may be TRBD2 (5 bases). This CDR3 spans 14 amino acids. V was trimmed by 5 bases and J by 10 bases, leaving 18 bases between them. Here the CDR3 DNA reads TGTGCCAGCAGTCTCCTTGGACTTCTCGGCGAGCAGTTCTTC. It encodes CASSLLGLLGEQFF.

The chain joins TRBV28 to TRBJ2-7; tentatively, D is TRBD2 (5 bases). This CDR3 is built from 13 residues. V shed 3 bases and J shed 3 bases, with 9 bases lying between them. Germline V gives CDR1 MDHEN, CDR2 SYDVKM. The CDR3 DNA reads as TGTGCCAGCAGTTTCGCCGGGGACTACGAGCAGTACGTC. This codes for CASSFAGDYEQYV.

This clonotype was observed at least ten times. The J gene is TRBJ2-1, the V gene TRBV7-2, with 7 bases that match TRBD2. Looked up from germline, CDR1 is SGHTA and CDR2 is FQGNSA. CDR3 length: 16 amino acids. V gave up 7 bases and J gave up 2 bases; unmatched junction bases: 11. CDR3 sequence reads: CASKTSAGLTYNEQFF. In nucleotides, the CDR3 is TGTGCCAGCAAAACCTCAGCGGGGCTTACCTACAATGAGCAGTTCTTC.

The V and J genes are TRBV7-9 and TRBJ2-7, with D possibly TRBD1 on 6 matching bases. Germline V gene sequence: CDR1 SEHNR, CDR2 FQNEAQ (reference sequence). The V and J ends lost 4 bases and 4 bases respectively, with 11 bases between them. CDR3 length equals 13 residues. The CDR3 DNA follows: TGTGCCAGCAGCTGGGACACGGGTTACGAGCAGTACTTC. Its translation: CASSWDTGYEQYF. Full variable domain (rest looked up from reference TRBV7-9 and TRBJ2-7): DTGVSQNPRHKITKRGQNVTFRCDPISEHNRLYWYRQTLGQGPEFLTYFQNEAQLEKSRLLSDRFSAERPKGSFSTLEIQRTEQGDSAMYLCASSWDTGYEQYFGPGTRLTVT.

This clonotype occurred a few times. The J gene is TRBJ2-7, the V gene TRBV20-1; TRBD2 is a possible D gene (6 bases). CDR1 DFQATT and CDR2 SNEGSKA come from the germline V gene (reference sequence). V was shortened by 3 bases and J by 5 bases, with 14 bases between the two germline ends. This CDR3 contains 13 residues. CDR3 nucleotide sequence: TGCAGTGCTAGTAAACGATGGGGGGACGAGCAGTACTTC. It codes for CSASKRWGDEQYF.

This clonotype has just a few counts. The CDR3 nucleotides are TGTGCCAGCAGCCAGGGACAGGGCTTGAGCGAGCAGTACGTC. Encoded protein: CASSQGQGLSEQYV. The gene calls are TRBV5-6 and TRBJ2-7, with 9 bases fitting TRBD1. Trimming removed 4 bases from V and 6 bases from J; junction bases left unmatched: 8. Germline V gene sequence: CDR1 SGHDT, CDR2 YYEEEE. This CDR3 is built from 14 residues.

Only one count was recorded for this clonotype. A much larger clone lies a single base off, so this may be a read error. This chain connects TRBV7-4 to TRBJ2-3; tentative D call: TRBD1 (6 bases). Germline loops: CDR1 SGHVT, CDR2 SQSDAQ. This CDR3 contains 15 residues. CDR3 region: CAGSFGPGETDTQYF. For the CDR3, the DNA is TGTGCCGGCAGCTTCGGTCCAGGGGAGACAGATACGCAGTATTTT.

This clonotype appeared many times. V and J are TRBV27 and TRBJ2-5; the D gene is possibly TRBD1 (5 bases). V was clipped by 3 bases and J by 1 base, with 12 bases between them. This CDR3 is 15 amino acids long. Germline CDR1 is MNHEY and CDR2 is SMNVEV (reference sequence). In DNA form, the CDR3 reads TGTGCCAGCAGTTTTTCCAGGGAACCCCAAGAGACCCAGTACTTC. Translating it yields CASSFSREPQETQYF.